This TCR beta chain was recovered during a study of cytomegalovirus exposure and HLA in healthy donors. It was with 60 Vbeta and 13 Jbeta primers that the PCR ran. Sequencing used immunoSEQ multiplex PCR; TCRdb keeps in-frame clones, though not all of them. The sample lists roughly 200,000 clones, about four fifths occurring once. The CDR3 has 17 residues. J gave up 0 bases and V 5 bases, and 11 bases lay outside the gene matches. CDR1 and CDR2 (germline): SNHLY, FYNNEI. In the case of this clone: Its antigen is currently unknown.

Study findings and constraints: Productive status was seen about 87% or about 30% of the time for most TCR beta V segments in an earlier analysis. TCR beta sequences reportedly predicted the HLA-A and HLA-B alleles of most subjects accurately. Follow-up analysis later connected one missense variant in DCLRE1C with trimming of TCR beta V- and J-genes.

Sample: PBMCs. The TCR sequence derives from a male donor in good health and CMV-seronegative. This chain links TRBV2 with TRBJ1-1, with 8 bases fitting TRBD1. The CDR3 spells CASSRDRTPLMNTEAFF. Written as DNA, the CDR3 is TGTGCCAGCAGTCGGGACAGGACCCCTCTTATGAACACTGAAGCTTTCTTT.